This T cell receptor (beta chain) was captured by sequencing in a study of CD8 T cells in ankylosing spondylitis. Trimming removed 5 bases from V and 4 bases from J; junction bases left unmatched: 8. Germline lookup yields CDR1 SGHTA and CDR2 FQGNSA. The CDR3 is 15 residues long. Construction of TCR beta libraries was performed using quantitative 5'-RACE with molecular barcodes. TCRdb called the 5' RACE reads again in MiXCR, with one record for every CDR3 protein. The sample lists 350,000 or so distinct CDR3 sequences; roughly 14% were seen once. What was sequenced was blood, either unsorted or a sorted T cell fraction (not recorded which). The receptor comes from a male donor with ankylosing spondylitis or in good health (not recorded which). The gene calls are TRBV7-2 and TRBJ2-1; 7 bases agree with TRBD1. In DNA, the CDR3 is TGTGCCAGCAGCCTTACCGGACAGGATTACAATGAGCAGTTCTTC. Translating gives CASSLTGQDYNEQFF.